Described below is a single T cell receptor (beta chain) sequence and its context. The data belong to a study of cytomegalovirus exposure and HLA in healthy donors. The length of the CDR3 is 16 residues. Between the trimmed V and J ends, which lost 6 bases and 7 bases, there was a span of 22 bases. The germline V gene encodes CDR1 MNHEY and CDR2 SVGAGI. Profiled with immunoSEQ multiplex PCR; TCRdb holds only in-frame clones, not every one. The sample yields 55,000 to 65,000 clones, more than 80% seen once. Sequencing was carried out using PBMCs. The sequence derives from a man between 18 and 35 years old in good health and CMV-seronegative. V gene TRBV6-5 combines with J gene TRBJ2-1; a weak D match, TRBD2 (5 bases). The CDR3 here is CASRYRTRLLDNEQFF. CDR3 DNA: TGTGCCAGCAGGTACAGAACTCGACTACTCGATAATGAGCAGTTCTTC.